The next 3 T cell receptor beta chains were all read from a single sample in a study of T cells in Graves' hyperthyroidism and ophthalmopathy. Template material for amplifying TCR beta CDR3 regions consisted of RNA transcripts. HTBI primers were employed in a first-round RT-PCR of the TCR CDR3. TCRdb called the multiplex PCR reads again in MiXCR, with one record for every CDR3 protein. The sample has about 480,000 distinct CDR3 sequences, over 13% seen once. The sample consisted of blood. All receptors derive from a young woman with Graves' hyperthyroidism.

This clonotype has ten or more counts. This chain connects TRBV13 to TRBJ2-6; maybe TRBD2 (7 bases). The CDR3 covers 18 residues. Trimming took off 5 bases at V and 0 bases at J, with 17 bases between the two ends. CDR1 is PRHDT and CDR2 is FYEKMQ in the germline V gene (reference sequence). CDR3 nucleotide sequence: TGTGCCAGCAGCGCGGACAGACTAGCACGCTCTGGGGCCAACGTCCTGACTTTC. Protein sequence: CASSADRLARSGANVLTF. Filled out from reference TRBV13 and TRBJ2-6, the complete variable domain reads AAGVIQSPRHLIKEKRETATLKCYPIPRHDTVYWYQQGPGQDPQFLISFYEKMQSDKGSIPDRFSAQQFSDYHSELNMSSLELGDSALYFCASSADRLARSGANVLTFGAGSRLTVL.

The CDR3 protein is CASSLRLADSTDTQYF. The CDR3 DNA sequence: TGCGCCAGCAGCCTTAGACTAGCGGATAGCACAGATACGCAGTATTTT. The rearrangement links TRBV4-1 to TRBJ2-3; 9 bases map to TRBD2. This CDR3 is built from 16 residues. The germline V gene encodes CDR1 MGHRA and CDR2 YSYEKL. Unmatched junction bases numbered 5, after V lost 4 bases and J lost 0 bases.

There are a few counts of this clonotype. The chain uses TRBV20-1 and TRBJ2-3; D gene ambiguous. V gave up 2 bases and J gave up 0 bases, with 12 bases separating them. The germline gives CDR1 DFQATT, CDR2 SNEGSKA (reference sequence). There are 15 residues in the CDR3. In nucleotides, the CDR3 is TGCAGTGCTAGATCTCAGTTTACTAGCACAGATACGCAGTATTTT. This codes for CSARSQFTSTDTQYF.